The T cell receptor beta chain described here comes from a study of long-term antiretroviral therapy in people with HIV. Sequencing used immunoSEQ v3.0 at survey level. The repertoire was sequenced with immunoSEQ multiplex PCR; TCRdb's copy has only in-frame clones and lacks some. This table holds tens of thousands of clones, roughly 82% found once. In its sample, this clone was seen once. This specimen consisted of unsorted PBMCs, obtained 0.6 years after starting antiretroviral therapy. The source of this sequence is a man aged 18 to 30 with HIV.

The DNA for the CDR3 is TGTGCCAGCAGCTTCCCTAGCGGGAGAGATACGCAGTATTTT. Protein sequence: CASSFPSGRDTQYF. The gene calls are TRBV7-8 and TRBJ2-3, with TRBD2 identical over 10 bases. After removal of 3 bases from V and 5 bases from J, the junction contained 2 bases not matched to a gene. CDR3 length: 14 amino acids. CDR1 SGHVS and CDR2 FQNEAQ come from the germline V gene.